This is a list of T cell receptor beta chains from one sample in a study of metastatic and nonmetastatic thyroid tumors. TCRdb re-analyzed the PCR reads through MiXCR. The sample records tens of thousands of clones, roughly 13% being singletons. The sample consisted of blood. These receptors were obtained from a female donor with papillary thyroid cancer or a benign thyroid nodule (not recorded which). Some clones in this sample may be carry-over from other donors' samples. Both conserved end residues are part of each CDR3. D genes are given only for firm matches. The size of a clone is reported for some rows only, either as once, few or many, or as a class for expanded clones.

clone_size: many
v_call: TRBV5-6
d_call: .
j_call: TRBJ1-6
cdr3_nt: TGTGCCAGCAGCTTGGCGGTTATCTCCTATAATTCACCCCTCCACTTT
cdr3_aa: CASSLAVISYNSPLHF

clone_size: few
v_call: TRBV5-4
d_call: .
j_call: TRBJ2-5
cdr3_nt: TGTGCCAGCAGCCTGTTTCAAGAGACCCAGTACTTC
cdr3_aa: CASSLFQETQYF

clone_size: many
v_call: TRBV28
d_call: .
j_call: TRBJ2-3
cdr3_nt: TGTGCCAGCAGCTTGGCGACAGATACGCAGTATTTT
cdr3_aa: CASSLATDTQYF

clone_size: many
v_call: TRBV19
d_call: TRBD1
j_call: TRBJ1-1
cdr3_nt: TGTGCCAGTAGCTTTCGAGGGGGCTGGAACACTGAAGCTTTCTTT
cdr3_aa: CASSFRGGWNTEAFF

clone_size: many
v_call: TRBV28
d_call: .
j_call: TRBJ2-2
cdr3_nt: TGTGCCAGCAGTTTAGCGGAGGCCCACACCGGGGAGCTGTTTTTT
cdr3_aa: CASSLAEAHTGELFF

clone_size: many
v_call: TRBV30
d_call: .
j_call: TRBJ2-1
cdr3_nt: TGTGCCTGGAGTGGGCCAAGCAATGAGCAGTTCTTC
cdr3_aa: CAWSGPSNEQFF

clone_size: .
v_call: TRBV28
d_call: .
j_call: TRBJ1-5
cdr3_nt: TGTGCCAGCAGTTTGGGCACACGCAATCAGCCCCAGCATTTT
cdr3_aa: CASSLGTRNQPQHF

clone_size: many
v_call: TRBV2
d_call: TRBD1
j_call: TRBJ1-1
cdr3_nt: TGTGCCAGCAGTGCCGACAGGGTTCCGAACACTGAAGCTTTCTTT
cdr3_aa: CASSADRVPNTEAFF

clone_size: many
v_call: TRBV19
d_call: .
j_call: TRBJ2-2
cdr3_nt: TGTGCCAGTAGCTCGGGAGTCGGAACCGGGGAGCTGTTTTTT
cdr3_aa: CASSSGVGTGELFF

clone_size: many
v_call: TRBV6-1
d_call: .
j_call: TRBJ2-1
cdr3_nt: TGTGCCAGCAGTGAAGCTTACGGGGCATACAATGAGCAGTTCTTC
cdr3_aa: CASSEAYGAYNEQFF

clone_size: few
v_call: TRBV27
d_call: .
j_call: TRBJ2-7
cdr3_nt: TGTTCCAGCGAGACAGTGGACTACGAGCAGTACTTC
cdr3_aa: CSSETVDYEQYF

clone_size: .
v_call: TRBV20-1
d_call: .
j_call: TRBJ1-4
cdr3_nt: TGCAGTGCTAGAGATGCTCTCAGGGATGAAAAACTGTTTTTT
cdr3_aa: CSARDALRDEKLFF

clone_size: .
v_call: TRBV11-2
d_call: TRBD2
j_call: TRBJ2-1
cdr3_nt: TGTGCCAGCACCCCCGCGGGGGTGATCCGTAATGAGCAGTTCTTC
cdr3_aa: CASTPAGVIRNEQFF

clone_size: .
v_call: TRBV20-1
d_call: TRBD1
j_call: TRBJ1-1
cdr3_nt: TGCAGTGCAGATAACAGGGGATTATCTACTGAAGCCTTCTTT
cdr3_aa: CSADNRGLSTEAFF

clone_size: many
v_call: TRBV11-2
d_call: .
j_call: TRBJ2-5
cdr3_nt: TGTGCCAGCAGCCACATGTCGGGAGACCAAGAGACCCAGTACTTC
cdr3_aa: CASSHMSGDQETQYF

clone_size: many
v_call: TRBV19
d_call: TRBD1
j_call: TRBJ2-4
cdr3_nt: TGTGCCAGTAGTCCCCGTAACCTACAGGGGATACCCAAAAACATTCAGTACTTC
cdr3_aa: CASSPRNLQGIPKNIQYF

clone_size: many
v_call: TRBV20-1
d_call: TRBD2
j_call: TRBJ2-3
cdr3_nt: TGCAGTGCTAGTGTTAGCGGGAGGGGGGACAGCACAGATACGCAGTATTTT
cdr3_aa: CSASVSGRGDSTDTQYF

clone_size: .
v_call: TRBV30
d_call: .
j_call: TRBJ2-1
cdr3_nt: TGTGCCTGGACTAACCTCAATGAGCAGTTCTTC
cdr3_aa: CAWTNLNEQFF

clone_size: .
v_call: TRBV29-1
d_call: .
j_call: TRBJ1-1
cdr3_nt: TGCAGCGTGTACATTTTGTTAGGGACAAGGGACACTGAAGCTTTCTTT
cdr3_aa: CSVYILLGTRDTEAFF

clone_size: many
v_call: TRBV28
d_call: .
j_call: TRBJ1-6
cdr3_nt: TGTGCCAGCAGTTTCGCAGGGAGCTCCTATAATTCACCCCTCCACTTT
cdr3_aa: CASSFAGSSYNSPLHF

clone_size: many
v_call: TRBV7-9
d_call: .
j_call: TRBJ1-1
cdr3_nt: TGTGCCAGCAGCTTTGGGGGATCTGAAGCTTTCTTT
cdr3_aa: CASSFGGSEAFF

clone_size: many
v_call: TRBV7-2
d_call: TRBD1
j_call: TRBJ2-7
cdr3_nt: TGTGCCAGCAGCTTACAAGGGACAGGGCTATACGAGCAGTACTTC
cdr3_aa: CASSLQGTGLYEQYF

clone_size: .
v_call: TRBV30
d_call: .
j_call: TRBJ1-1
cdr3_nt: TGTGCCTGGAGTCTGCGGGGTGGGGCAACTGAAGCTTTCTTT
cdr3_aa: CAWSLRGGATEAFF

clone_size: many
v_call: TRBV30
d_call: .
j_call: TRBJ2-1
cdr3_nt: TGTGCCTGGAGTGTGGACCACAATGAGCAGTTCTTC
cdr3_aa: CAWSVDHNEQFF

clone_size: many
v_call: TRBV3-1
d_call: TRBD2
j_call: TRBJ2-7
cdr3_nt: TGTGCCAGCAGCCTCGGGACTAGCGGGCATAATTACGAGCAGTACTTC
cdr3_aa: CASSLGTSGHNYEQYF

clone_size: many
v_call: TRBV6-1
d_call: .
j_call: TRBJ1-5
cdr3_nt: TGTGCCAGCAGTCGTACAGGGTTCAATCAGCCCCAGCATTTT
cdr3_aa: CASSRTGFNQPQHF

clone_size: few
v_call: TRBV28
d_call: TRBD2
j_call: TRBJ2-1
cdr3_nt: TGTGCCATCTCCGGGCTAGCGGTTACCTGGCATGAGCAGTTCTTC
cdr3_aa: CAISGLAVTWHEQFF

clone_size: many
v_call: TRBV18
d_call: .
j_call: TRBJ1-3
cdr3_nt: TGTGCCAGCTCACCACCCGTTGTGGAGTTGGCTGGAAACACCATATATTTT
cdr3_aa: CASSPPVVELAGNTIYF

clone_size: many
v_call: TRBV30
d_call: .
j_call: TRBJ1-4
cdr3_nt: TGTGCCTGGACAAGGGGCACTAATGAAAAACTGTTTTTT
cdr3_aa: CAWTRGTNEKLFF

clone_size: many
v_call: TRBV6-2/TRBV6-3
d_call: .
j_call: TRBJ2-1
cdr3_nt: TGTGCCAGCAGCCCCGGATGGTATGAGCAGTTCTTC
cdr3_aa: CASSPGWYEQFF

clone_size: many
v_call: TRBV5-5
d_call: .
j_call: TRBJ1-5
cdr3_nt: TGTGCCAGCAGCTTGGTGGGCGGGGACAGCAATCAGCCCCAGCATTTT
cdr3_aa: CASSLVGGDSNQPQHF

clone_size: few
v_call: TRBV4-1
d_call: TRBD2
j_call: TRBJ2-3
cdr3_nt: TGCGCCAGCAGCCAAGTGATGACTAGCGCAGATACGCAGTATTTT
cdr3_aa: CASSQVMTSADTQYF

clone_size: many
v_call: TRBV28
d_call: TRBD1
j_call: TRBJ1-2
cdr3_nt: TGTGCCAGCAGTTTAGGGCCGACAGGGTATGACTATGGCTACACCTTC
cdr3_aa: CASSLGPTGYDYGYTF

clone_size: many
v_call: TRBV28
d_call: TRBD1
j_call: TRBJ2-2
cdr3_nt: TGTGCCAGCAGGAGAGCCTCCGGGACAGTCAACACCGGGGAGCTGTTTTTT
cdr3_aa: CASRRASGTVNTGELFF

clone_size: many
v_call: TRBV2
d_call: TRBD2
j_call: TRBJ2-7
cdr3_nt: TGTGCCAGCAGTCCTAGCGGGAGGGCAGACGAGCAGTACTTC
cdr3_aa: CASSPSGRADEQYF

clone_size: many
v_call: TRBV2
d_call: .
j_call: TRBJ2-7
cdr3_nt: TGTGCCAGCAGTGTCTCCTACGAGCAGTACTTC
cdr3_aa: CASSVSYEQYF

clone_size: few
v_call: TRBV12-5
d_call: TRBD2
j_call: TRBJ2-3
cdr3_nt: TGTGCTAGTGCCCCGGGGCTAGCGGTAGAAAGTGATACGCAGTATTTT
cdr3_aa: CASAPGLAVESDTQYF

clone_size: .
v_call: TRBV5-6
d_call: .
j_call: TRBJ2-5
cdr3_nt: TGTGCCAGCAGCTTGGGGGCAGGGCAAGAGACCCAGTACTTC
cdr3_aa: CASSLGAGQETQYF

clone_size: many
v_call: TRBV3-1
d_call: TRBD2
j_call: TRBJ2-3
cdr3_nt: TGTGCCAGCAGCCTGTTTAGCGGGAGAGGCACAGATACGCAGTATTTT
cdr3_aa: CASSLFSGRGTDTQYF

clone_size: .
v_call: TRBV5-1
d_call: .
j_call: TRBJ1-1
cdr3_nt: TGCGCCAGCAGCTTGCATAGAGGGTTCGCTGAAGCTTTATTT
cdr3_aa: CASSLHRGFAEALF

clone_size: few
v_call: TRBV27
d_call: TRBD2
j_call: TRBJ2-7
cdr3_nt: TGTGCCAGCAGGGGGGGACTAGCTTCACGCTACGCCGAGCAGTACTTC
cdr3_aa: CASRGGLASRYAEQYF

clone_size: many
v_call: TRBV28
d_call: TRBD1
j_call: TRBJ2-5
cdr3_nt: TGTGCCAGCAGTCTCACGGGACAGGGGTTTCAAGAGACCCAGTACTTC
cdr3_aa: CASSLTGQGFQETQYF

clone_size: many
v_call: TRBV7-8
d_call: TRBD1
j_call: TRBJ1-4
cdr3_nt: TGTGCCAGCAGTTATACGACAGGGGGGAGTGAAAAACTGTTTTTT
cdr3_aa: CASSYTTGGSEKLFF

clone_size: many
v_call: TRBV20-1
d_call: TRBD2
j_call: TRBJ2-1
cdr3_nt: TGCAGTGCTAGAAGTCTAGCGGGAACCTACAATGAGCAGTTCTTC
cdr3_aa: CSARSLAGTYNEQFF

clone_size: many
v_call: TRBV5-1
d_call: .
j_call: TRBJ1-1
cdr3_nt: TGCGCCAGCAGCGGGGGGGCGATCATGAACACTGAAGCTTTCTTT
cdr3_aa: CASSGGAIMNTEAFF

clone_size: many
v_call: TRBV2
d_call: .
j_call: TRBJ1-5
cdr3_nt: TGTGCCAGCAGAGGGGACCCCCAAAAGCCCCAGCATTTT
cdr3_aa: CASRGDPQKPQHF

clone_size: many
v_call: TRBV3-1
d_call: .
j_call: TRBJ1-1
cdr3_nt: TGTGCCAGCAGCCAGTTCGGAGGGAACACTGAAGCTTTCTTT
cdr3_aa: CASSQFGGNTEAFF

clone_size: many
v_call: TRBV7-9
d_call: TRBD1
j_call: TRBJ2-1
cdr3_nt: TGTGCCAGCAGCCTAACTACCGGGACAGGGAGAAGCGATGAGCAGTTCTTC
cdr3_aa: CASSLTTGTGRSDEQFF